This note documents a single T cell receptor (beta chain) sequence. The target antigen is unknown. The length of the CDR3 is 14 residues. The germline CDR1 and CDR2 sequences are SQVTM and ANQGSEA. Trimming shortened V by 8 bases and J by 1 base, and 17 bases separated the two germline ends. This entry comes from a study of shared clonotypes between healthy human individuals. Findings and limits, study-wide: Naive CD4 clonotypes were shared across a few donors at 4.5% to 6%.

Study processing details: Junction-only sequences without quality scores were provided by ImmunoSEQ, so filtering was different. Libraries were prepared by immunoSEQ multiplex PCR; TCRdb keeps only in-frame clonotypes and omits some of them. Clone size and V and J calls were adopted from that table, with D and trimming inferred from the DNA. The sample lists about 1 million clones, more than 65% occurring once. This chain connects TRBV29-1 to TRBJ1-1; D possibly corresponds to TRBD1 (6 bases). This TCR came from a man aged 18 to 30 in good health. Sequenced input: memory CD4+ T cells sorted from blood. The subset is: CD45RA-negative fraction. The CDR3 DNA is TGCAGCTTTAATTACAGGGCGAAGAACACTGAAGCTTTCTTT. It codes for CSFNYRAKNTEAFF. The entire variable domain, with the rest obtained from reference TRBV29-1 and TRBJ1-1, is as follows: SAVISQKPSRDICQRGTSLTIQCQVDSQVTMMFWYRQQPGQSLTLIATANQGSEATYESGFVIDKFPISRPNLTFSTLTVSNMSPEDSSIYLCSFNYRAKNTEAFFGQGTRLTVV.